This T cell receptor (beta chain) was documented in a study of somatic mutations in cytotoxic T cells in rheumatoid arthritis. On the study more broadly: Certain V beta antibody-stained T-cell populations, V beta1+ cells sequenced for TCRB among them, were flow-sorted to nearly 100% purity. The study's findings and limits: There were about an eighth of the roughly 65 patients in whom the largest CD8+ clone exceeded 20% of CD8+ cells. It was found that CD8+ T-cell clonality in rheumatoid arthritis patients did not differ significantly from that in age-matched healthy controls. Unknown were the antigen targets of the expanded CD8+ clones.

As to this clone: What it binds is not known.

The assay was immunoSEQ multiplex PCR, and TCRdb's table has in-frame clones only and misses some. The sample carries approximately 20,000 clones, roughly nine tenths recorded once. The length of the CDR3 is 15 residues. Germline CDR1 is SGHTA and CDR2 is FQGTGA. V was clipped by 4 bases and J by 7 bases; unmatched bases: 10. This TCR derives from a middle-aged man in good health. The chain combines TRBV7-3 with TRBJ2-1, with TRBD2 identical over 7 bases. Material for sequencing was CD8+ T cells sorted from blood. CDR3 in amino acids: CASSSPREAQNEQFF. The CDR3 DNA sequence: TGTGCCAGCAGCTCACCCCGGGAGGCCCAAAATGAGCAGTTCTTC.